This record covers a single T cell receptor beta chain. This sample stems from a study of blood T cell repertoires in COVID-19. As for the study in general: T cells, B-cell-depleted T cells, or PBMCs provided the cDNA or gDNA that served as material.

The germline V and J ends were trimmed by 0 bases and 7 bases, with 12 bases remaining between them. Germline V gene data show CDR1 as SGHDN and CDR2 as FVKESK. This CDR3 is 14 amino acids long. Per the original data handling: Amplification from reference gene primers served as the basis for estimated nucleated cell counts. Generated by immunoSEQ multiplex PCR, the TCRdb table keeps only in-frame clones and is missing some. That table supplies the V and J calls and clone size; D and trimming were determined from the DNA. The sample yields 120,000 to 150,000 clones, more than 60% seen once. The chain combines TRBV14 with TRBJ1-2, with D hard to call. Sequences were obtained from peripheral blood. This sequence originates from a man aged 50 to 59 with acute or convalescent COVID-19. The DNA of the CDR3 is TGTGCCAGCAGCCAAGATATCACAGTCGCTGGCTACACCTTC. It encodes CASSQDITVAGYTF.